This T cell receptor beta chain was sequenced during a study of T cell responses to AZD1222 COVID-19 vaccine. Germline CDR1 and CDR2: SGHAT and FQNNGV. Trimming stripped 0 bases from V and 2 bases from J, with 10 bases between. The CDR3 length is 15 residues. This table comes from immunoSEQ multiplex PCR, and its TCRdb copy is limited to in-frame clones, with some not included. The table lists approximately 35,000 clones, about 88% of them singletons, with 6.8% in the top ten. Sequencing was performed on peripheral blood, taken on day 0 of AZD1222 vaccination. The TCR originated in an adult in good health. V gene TRBV11-2 combines with J gene TRBJ1-2; no reliable D call. The CDR3 DNA sequence: TGTGCCAGCAGCTTAGATCTAACACAGAACTATGGCTACACCTTC. Its translation: CASSLDLTQNYGYTF.